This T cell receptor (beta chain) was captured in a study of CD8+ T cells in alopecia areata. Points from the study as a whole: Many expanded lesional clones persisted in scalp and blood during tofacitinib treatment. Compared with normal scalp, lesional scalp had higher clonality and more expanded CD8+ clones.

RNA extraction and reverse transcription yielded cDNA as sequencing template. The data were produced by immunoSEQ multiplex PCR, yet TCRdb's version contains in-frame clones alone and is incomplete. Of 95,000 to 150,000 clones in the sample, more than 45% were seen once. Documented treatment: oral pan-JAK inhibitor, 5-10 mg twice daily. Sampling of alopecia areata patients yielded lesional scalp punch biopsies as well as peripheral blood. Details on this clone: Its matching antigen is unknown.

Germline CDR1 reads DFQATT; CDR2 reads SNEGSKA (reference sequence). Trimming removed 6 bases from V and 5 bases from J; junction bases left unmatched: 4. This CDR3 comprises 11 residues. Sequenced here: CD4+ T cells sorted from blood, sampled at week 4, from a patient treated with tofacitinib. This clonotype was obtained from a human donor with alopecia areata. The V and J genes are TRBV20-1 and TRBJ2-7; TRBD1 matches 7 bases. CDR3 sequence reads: CSAEQGNEQYF. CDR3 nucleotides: TGCAGTGCCGAACAGGGGAACGAGCAGTACTTC.